This T cell receptor (beta chain) was observed in a study of metastatic and nonmetastatic thyroid tumors. This clone was seen repeatedly, ten times or more. Its target is unknown. The CDR3 sequence is 15 residues long. J was trimmed by 0 bases and V by 2 bases; bases with no gene match: 3. Germline V gene sequence: CDR1 MGHRA, CDR2 YSYEKL. Notes on the study in general: Malignant tumors reportedly showed significantly higher TCR beta diversity than benign nodules in both blood and tumor.

TCRdb reassembled clones from the PCR reads with MiXCR. The sample lists about 38,000 clones, about 30% occurring once. There were no patients who had received any treatment before thyroid surgery. This TCR came from a male donor with papillary thyroid cancer or a benign thyroid nodule (not recorded which). Some clones in this sample may be carry-over from other donors' samples. The V gene is TRBV4-1, the J gene TRBJ2-7; TRBD2 aligns across 8 bases. The source material was blood. The CDR3 sequence is CASSQPTSASYEQYF. In nucleotides, the CDR3 is TGCGCCAGCAGCCAACCGACTAGCGCCTCCTACGAGCAGTACTTC.